Below are 4 T cell receptor beta chains sequenced from a single sample in a study of control samples from healthy donors and cancer patients (dated by TCRdb to 2019 to 2021). Library method: the immunoSEQ multiplex PCR assay. The source is immuneACCESS, and TCRdb retained only in-frame sequences with V and J called. Part of the clones is not carried over; for the studies checked, unresolved V genes explain less than half of this, and the remainder is unexplained. The sample table shows about 85,000 clones, and around 92% are seen once. 4.5% to 7% of the sample rests with the top ten. Specimen: blood. The receptors derive from a man in his fifties in good health.

V and J are TRBV10-3 and TRBJ2-5; the match to TRBD2 covers 7 bases. After removal of 10 bases from V and 5 bases from J, the junction contained 10 bases not matched to a gene. The CDR3 spans 13 residues. The germline V gene encodes CDR1 ENHRY and CDR2 SYGVKD. The CDR3 DNA is TGTGCCACCCGCGCGGGGGACGGGGAGACCCAGTACTTC. Amino acids: CATRAGDGETQYF.

The J gene is TRBJ1-2, the V gene TRBV7-9; 7 bases match TRBD1. V was clipped by 1 base and J by 0 bases; unmatched bases: 8. The germline CDR1 and CDR2 sequences are SEHNR and FQNEAQ (reference sequence). The CDR3 extends over 17 amino acids. The CDR3 DNA reads TGTGCCAGCAGCTTAGGGGGGACAGAAACCTCTAACTATGGCTACACCTTC. It specifies CASSLGGTETSNYGYTF.

The chain couples TRBV10-2 to TRBJ1-5; 7 bases agree with TRBD1. J gave up 3 bases and V 6 bases, and 8 bases lay outside the gene matches. CDR1 and CDR2 (germline): WSHSY, SAAADI. The CDR3 sequence is 15 residues long. CDR3: CASRPGQNPNQPQHF. In DNA form, the CDR3 reads TGCGCCAGCAGGCCGGGACAGAACCCCAATCAGCCCCAGCATTTT.

The V call is TRBV2, the J call TRBJ1-1, with D possibly matching TRBD1 (6 bases). The V and J ends lost 4 bases and 0 bases respectively, with 18 bases between them. The length of the CDR3 is 17 residues. CDR1 SNHLY and CDR2 FYNNEI come from the germline V gene. The CDR3 region is CASSGRLGGVVNTEAFF. In nucleotides, the CDR3 is TGTGCCAGCAGTGGGCGATTGGGGGGCGTAGTGAACACTGAAGCTTTCTTT.